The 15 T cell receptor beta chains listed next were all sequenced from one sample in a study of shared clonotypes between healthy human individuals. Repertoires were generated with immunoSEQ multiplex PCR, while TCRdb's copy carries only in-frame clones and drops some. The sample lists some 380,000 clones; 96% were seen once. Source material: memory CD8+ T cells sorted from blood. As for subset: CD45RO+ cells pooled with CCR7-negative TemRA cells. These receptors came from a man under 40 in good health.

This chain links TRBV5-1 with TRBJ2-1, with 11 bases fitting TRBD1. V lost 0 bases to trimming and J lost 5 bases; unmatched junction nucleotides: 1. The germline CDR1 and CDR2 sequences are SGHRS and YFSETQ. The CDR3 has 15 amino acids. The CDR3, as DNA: TGCGCCAGCAGCTTGGGGACAGGGGGCAACAATGAGCAGTTCTTC. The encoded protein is CASSLGTGGNNEQFF.

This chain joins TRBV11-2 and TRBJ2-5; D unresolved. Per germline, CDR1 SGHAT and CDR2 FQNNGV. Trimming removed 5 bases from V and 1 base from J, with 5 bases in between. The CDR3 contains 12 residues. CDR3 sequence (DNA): TGTGCCAGCAGCCCATCCCAAGAGACCCAGTACTTC. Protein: CASSPSQETQYF.

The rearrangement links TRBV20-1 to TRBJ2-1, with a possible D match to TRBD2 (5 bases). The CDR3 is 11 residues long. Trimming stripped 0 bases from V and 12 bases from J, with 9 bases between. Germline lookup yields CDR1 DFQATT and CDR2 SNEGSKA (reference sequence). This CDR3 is CSARDRAAQFF. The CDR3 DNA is TGCAGTGCTAGAGATCGAGCGGCGCAGTTCTTC.

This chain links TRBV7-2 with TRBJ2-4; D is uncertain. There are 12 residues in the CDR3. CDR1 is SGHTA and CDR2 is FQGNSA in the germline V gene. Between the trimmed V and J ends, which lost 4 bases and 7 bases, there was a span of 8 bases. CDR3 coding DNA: TGTGCCAGCAGCTCTAATACTAACATTCAGTACTTC. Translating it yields CASSSNTNIQYF.

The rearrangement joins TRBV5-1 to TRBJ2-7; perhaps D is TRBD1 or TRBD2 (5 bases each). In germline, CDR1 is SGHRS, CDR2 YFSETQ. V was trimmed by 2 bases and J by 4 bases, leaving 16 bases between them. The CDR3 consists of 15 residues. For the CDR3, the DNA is TGCGCCAGCAGCTTCATTGGGGGAAGGGAGTACGAGCAGTACTTC. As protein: CASSFIGGREYEQYF.

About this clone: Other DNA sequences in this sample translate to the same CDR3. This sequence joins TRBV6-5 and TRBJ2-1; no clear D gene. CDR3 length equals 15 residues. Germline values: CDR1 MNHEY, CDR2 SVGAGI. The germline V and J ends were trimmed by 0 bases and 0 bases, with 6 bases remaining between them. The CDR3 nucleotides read TGTGCCAGCAGTTACTCCGCCAGCTCCTACAATGAGCAGTTCTTC. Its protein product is CASSYSASSYNEQFF.

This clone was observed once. This chain's CDR3 is CASSLVGRASPYEQFF. CDR3 coding DNA: TGCGCCAGCAGCCTTGTGGGTCGGGCTAGTCCCTATGAGCAGTTCTTC. V and J are TRBV5-1 and TRBJ2-1; D not resolved. Per the germline V gene, CDR1 is SGHRS and CDR2 is YFSETQ. Trimming shortened V by 4 bases and J by 8 bases, and 22 bases separated the two germline ends. The CDR3 length is 16 residues.

Here the CDR3 reads CAISESRLAENTQYF. DNA of the CDR3: TGTGCCATCAGTGAGTCGAGACTAGCTGAAAATACGCAGTATTTT. The J gene is TRBJ2-3, the V gene TRBV10-3, with 7 nucleotides matching TRBD2. The CDR3 has 15 residues. V lost 0 bases to trimming and J lost 7 bases; unmatched junction nucleotides: 7. Germline assignment: CDR1 ENHRY and CDR2 SYGVKD.

CDR3 residues: CASSLGVAGKYEQYF. CDR3 in DNA: TGTGCCAGCAGCTTAGGTGTAGCGGGAAAATACGAGCAGTACTTC. The rearrangement uses TRBV7-8 and TRBJ2-7; the match to TRBD2 covers 8 bases. Per germline, CDR1 SGHVS and CDR2 FQNEAQ. This CDR3 comprises 15 residues. The V and J ends lost 1 base and 4 bases, in that order; junction bases with no gene match: 6.

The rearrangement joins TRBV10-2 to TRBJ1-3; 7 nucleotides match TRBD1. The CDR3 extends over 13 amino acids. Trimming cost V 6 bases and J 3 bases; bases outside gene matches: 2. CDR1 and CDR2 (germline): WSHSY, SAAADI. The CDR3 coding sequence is TGCGCCAGCAGACAGGGGTTTGGAAACACCATATATTTT. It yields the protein CASRQGFGNTIYF.

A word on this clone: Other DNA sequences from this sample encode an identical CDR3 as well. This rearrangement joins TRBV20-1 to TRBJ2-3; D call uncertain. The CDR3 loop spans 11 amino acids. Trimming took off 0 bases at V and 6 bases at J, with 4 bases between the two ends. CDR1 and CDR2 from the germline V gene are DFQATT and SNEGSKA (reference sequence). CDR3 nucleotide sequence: TGCAGTGCTAGAGATAAGGATACGCAGTATTTT. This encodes CSARDKDTQYF.

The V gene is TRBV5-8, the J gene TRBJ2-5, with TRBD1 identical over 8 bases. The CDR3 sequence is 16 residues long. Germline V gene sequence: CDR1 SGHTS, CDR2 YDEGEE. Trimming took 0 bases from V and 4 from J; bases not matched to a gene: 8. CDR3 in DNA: TGTGCCAGCAGCTTGGCGGGTGACAGGGGCCTAGAGACCCAGTACTTC. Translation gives CASSLAGDRGLETQYF.

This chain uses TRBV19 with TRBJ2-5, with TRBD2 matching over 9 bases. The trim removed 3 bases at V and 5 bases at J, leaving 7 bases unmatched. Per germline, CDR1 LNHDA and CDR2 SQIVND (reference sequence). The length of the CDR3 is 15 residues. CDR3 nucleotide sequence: TGTGCCAGTAGTATGAGGCTAGCGGGAATCGAGACCCAGTACTTC. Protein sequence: CASSMRLAGIETQYF. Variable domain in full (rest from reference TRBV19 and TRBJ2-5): DGGITQSPKYLFRKEGQNVTLSCEQNLNHDAMYWYRQDPGQGLRLIYYSQIVNDFQKGDIAEGYSVSREKKESFPLTVTSAQKNPTAFYLCASSMRLAGIETQYFGPGTRLLVL.

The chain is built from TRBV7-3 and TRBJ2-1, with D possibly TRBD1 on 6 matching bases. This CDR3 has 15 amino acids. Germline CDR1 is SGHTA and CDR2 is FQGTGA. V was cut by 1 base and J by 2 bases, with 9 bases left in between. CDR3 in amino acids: CASSLNGGPYNEQFF. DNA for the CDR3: TGTGCCAGCAGCTTAAATGGGGGCCCCTACAATGAGCAGTTCTTC.

This chain's CDR3 is CAIGWTSGAKNIQYF. Written as DNA, the CDR3 is TGTGCCATCGGTTGGACTAGCGGAGCCAAAAACATTCAGTACTTC. V and J are TRBV10-3 and TRBJ2-4; 10 bases are a match to TRBD2. The CDR3 length is 15 residues. The junction had 4 bases not matched to a gene; V was cut back by 8 bases and J by 0 bases. CDR1 is ENHRY and CDR2 is SYGVKD in the germline V gene.